The sequence of this T cell receptor beta chain was determined in a study of shared clonotypes between healthy human individuals. Produced via immunoSEQ multiplex PCR; TCRdb's table is partial and in-frame only. The repertoire holds hundreds of thousands of clones, roughly 77% seen once, with roughly an eighth in the top ten. This clone has only a few counts. V was cut by 3 bases and J by 1 base, with 6 bases left in between. The CDR3 length is 13 residues. Germline V gene lookup returns CDR1 SGHTA and CDR2 FQGNSA. Sequencing was performed on PBMCs. The chain uses TRBV7-2 and TRBJ1-1; D is undetermined. This receptor was taken from a woman aged 40 to 49 in good health. Some clones in this sample may be carry-over from other donors' samples. The CDR3 DNA is TGTGCCAGCAGCTTCATGCCGAACACTGAAGCTTTCTTT. Translating it yields CASSFMPNTEAFF.